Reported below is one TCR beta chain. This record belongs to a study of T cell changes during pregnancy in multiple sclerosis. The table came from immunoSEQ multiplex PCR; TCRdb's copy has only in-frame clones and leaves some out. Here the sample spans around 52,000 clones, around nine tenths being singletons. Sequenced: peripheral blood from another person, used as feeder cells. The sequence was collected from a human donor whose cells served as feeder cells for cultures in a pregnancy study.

The CDR3 reads CASSEYGSTEQFF. The CDR3 nucleotides read TGTGCCAGCAGTGAATATGGGTCAACTGAGCAGTTCTTC. V and J are TRBV6-1 and TRBJ2-1, with D hard to call. The V gene lost 2 bases and the J gene lost 9 bases, with 11 bases spanning the gap. The length of the CDR3 is 13 residues. Germline CDR1 reads MNHNS; CDR2 reads SASEGT.